Following are 30 T cell receptor beta chains from one sample sequenced in a study of OX40 agonist ivuxolimab in advanced cancers. Profiled with immunoSEQ multiplex PCR; TCRdb holds only in-frame clones, not every one. Here the sample spans approximately 90,000 clones, about 88% being singletons. The sample in question was CD4+ or CD8+ T cells sorted from blood, obtained in a trial of the OX40 agonist ivuxolimab. The receptors derive from an adult with an advanced solid tumor such as melanoma, head and neck, liver or kidney cancer.

This clone has only a few counts. The chain has TRBV5-4 and TRBJ1-2; possible D gene TRBD1, 5 bases. The germline V gene encodes CDR1 SGHNT and CDR2 YYREEE (reference sequence). Trimming cost V 4 bases and J 8 bases, with 15 bases left between them. CDR3 length: 13 residues. The CDR3, as DNA: TGTGCCAGCAGCAGGGGAGGGGTTAAGGGCTACACCTTC. As protein: CASSRGGVKGYTF.

The table lists this clone with a count of one. The chain recombines TRBV5-4 with TRBJ1-1; 9 bases agree with TRBD1. V lost 0 bases, J lost 3 bases, and 3 bases stayed unmatched. Germline V CDR1 and CDR2: SGHNT, YYREEE (reference sequence). The length of the CDR3 is 15 residues. CDR3 coding DNA: TGTGCCAGCAGCTTGGACAGGGGGCCACACACTGAAGCTTTCTTT. Its protein product is CASSLDRGPHTEAFF.

This rearrangement joins TRBV4-3 to TRBJ2-5; no clear D gene. This CDR3 comprises 14 residues. The germline CDR1 and CDR2 sequences are LGHNA and YSLEER. V was pared by 1 base and J by 3 bases, with 9 bases between. CDR3 in amino acids: CASSQVVSEETQYF. The CDR3 DNA reads TGCGCCAGCAGCCAAGTCGTATCGGAAGAGACCCAGTACTTC.

The genes are TRBV11-2 and TRBJ1-1; possibly TRBD1 for D (5 bases). Looked up from germline, CDR1 is SGHAT and CDR2 is FQNNGV. The V and J ends lost 3 bases and 4 bases respectively, with 21 bases between them. This CDR3 region has 17 residues. CDR3 loop: CASSFRSQAGFFTEAFF. DNA of the CDR3: TGTGCCAGCAGCTTCCGTTCACAGGCGGGGTTTTTCACTGAAGCTTTCTTT.

The V gene is TRBV6-5, the J gene TRBJ2-7; 8 nucleotides match TRBD1. In germline, CDR1 is MNHEY, CDR2 SVGAGI. V lost 2 bases and J lost 2; bases outside the gene matches: 5. This CDR3 contains 15 residues. The DNA for the CDR3 is TGTGCCAGCAGTTACAGCGGACAGGGAACCTACGAGCAGTACTTC. Protein: CASSYSGQGTYEQYF.

The chain recombines TRBV5-4 with TRBJ2-2; D possibly corresponds to TRBD1 (6 bases). The length of the CDR3 is 15 residues. Deletions cut 2 bases from V and 3 bases from J, with 11 bases between. The germline V gene encodes CDR1 SGHNT and CDR2 YYREEE (reference sequence). This chain's CDR3 is CASSLQGRDTGELFF. The DNA for the CDR3 is TGTGCCAGCAGCTTACAGGGTAGGGACACCGGGGAGCTGTTTTTT.

This chain uses TRBV2 with TRBJ1-1, with 10 bases fitting TRBD1. Germline loops: CDR1 SNHLY, CDR2 FYNNEI. The ends lost 8 bases at V and 1 base at J; junction bases unmatched: 13. The CDR3 runs 17 residues. CDR3 in amino acids: CASQDVRQGARNTEAFF. The CDR3 coding sequence is TGTGCCAGCCAGGACGTTAGACAGGGGGCGAGGAACACTGAAGCTTTCTTT.

This chain joins TRBV5-4 and TRBJ2-5; D ambiguous. V was cut by 4 bases and J by 5 bases, with 15 bases left in between. The germline CDR1 and CDR2 sequences are SGHNT and YYREEE (reference sequence). The CDR3 extends over 14 amino acids. Here the CDR3 DNA reads TGTGCCAGCAGCCCCTCCGCTCGAGAGGAGACCCAGTACTTC. Translating it yields CASSPSAREETQYF.

The gene calls are TRBV28 and TRBJ1-1; weak D call: TRBD1 (6 bases). V was shortened by 1 base and J by 5 bases, with 11 bases between the two germline ends. Germline V CDR1 and CDR2: MDHEN, SYDVKM. The CDR3 totals 14 residues. CDR3 sequence (DNA): TGTGCCAGCAGTTTATCAGGGGCTATAACTGAAGCTTTCTTT. It specifies CASSLSGAITEAFF. Full variable domain (missing parts from reference TRBV28 and TRBJ1-1): DVKVTQSSRYLVKRTGEKVFLECVQDMDHENMFWYRQDPGLGLRLIYFSYDVKMKEKGDIPEGYSVSREKKERFSLILESASTNQTSMYLCASSLSGAITEAFFGQGTRLTVV.

CDR3 loop: CASSLGSSSYEQYF. CDR3 coding DNA: TGTGCCAGCAGCTTAGGGAGTAGTTCCTACGAGCAGTACTTC. The genes are TRBV7-9 and TRBJ2-7; no definite D call. The V end was cut by 1 base, the J end by 1 base, with 8 bases between. CDR3 length equals 14 residues. Per the germline V gene, CDR1 is SEHNR and CDR2 is FQNEAQ (reference sequence).

To note about this clone: The junction differs from germline at one of its ends, possibly a read error. This sequence joins TRBV7-7 and TRBJ1-4, with TRBD1 as a possible D gene (5 bases). CDR1 is SSHAT and CDR2 is FNYEAQ in the germline V gene (reference sequence). The CDR3 is made up of 15 amino acids. The CDR3 DNA reads as TGTGCTAGCAGCTTATCCGGGACGCCGAATGAAAAACTGTTTTTT. Its protein product is CASSLSGTPNEKLFF.

CDR3 in amino acids: CSVSTDNNSPLHF. Written as DNA, the CDR3 is TGCAGCGTATCGACAGACAATAATTCACCCCTCCACTTT. The chain combines TRBV29-1 with TRBJ1-6, with a weak D call TRBD1 (5 bases). CDR1 is SQVTM, CDR2 ANQGSEA, per germline. Trimming pared 6 bases from V and 5 bases from J, leaving 11 bases between. CDR3 length equals 13 residues. The full variable domain, with the rest looked up from reference TRBV29-1 and TRBJ1-6, is SAVISQKPSRDICQRGTSLTIQCQVDSQVTMMFWYRQQPGQSLTLIATANQGSEATYESGFVIDKFPISRPNLTFSTLTVSNMSPEDSSIYLCSVSTDNNSPLHFGNGTRLTVT.

This rearrangement joins TRBV27 to TRBJ2-3, with 14 bases that match TRBD2. V trimming: 5 bases; J trimming: 2 bases; junction bases outside the gene matches: 9. This CDR3 comprises 18 residues. From germline, CDR1 is MNHEY and CDR2 SMNVEV (reference sequence). The CDR3 DNA reads TGTGCCAGCAGTATAGCCCCGGGACTAGCGGGGGTCACAGATACGCAGTATTTT. Translated: CASSIAPGLAGVTDTQYF.

The J gene is TRBJ2-6, the V gene TRBV18, with a weak D call TRBD2 (5 bases). CDR3 length: 15 residues. The germline gives CDR1 KGHSH, CDR2 LQKENI. Trimming cost V 3 bases and J 4 bases, with 10 bases left between them. DNA for the CDR3: TGTGCCAGCTCACCTACTAGAGAGGGGGCCAACGTCCTGACTTTC. It encodes CASSPTREGANVLTF.

The chain joins TRBV19 to TRBJ1-5, with unresolved D. This CDR3 region has 13 residues. V was trimmed by 1 base and J by 4 bases, leaving 5 bases between them. The germline gives CDR1 LNHDA, CDR2 SQIVND (reference sequence). The CDR3 nucleotides read TGTGCCAGTAGTATAGGTCAAAATCAGCCCCAGCATTTT. Encoded protein: CASSIGQNQPQHF.

The V gene is TRBV7-9, the J gene TRBJ1-1, with D tentatively TRBD1 (6 bases). Per germline, CDR1 SEHNR and CDR2 FQNEAQ (reference sequence). This CDR3 has 12 amino acids. V was shortened by 5 bases and J by 11 bases, with 15 bases between the two germline ends. The CDR3 DNA is TGTGCCAGCAGCGCAGGGGTCGCGCGGGCTTTCTTT. Its translation: CASSAGVARAFF.

The chain links TRBV5-1 to TRBJ1-1; 9 nucleotides agree with TRBD1. The CDR3 loop spans 15 amino acids. CDR1 is SGHRS and CDR2 is YFSETQ in the germline V gene. The J segment lost 5 bases and the V segment lost 4 bases, leaving 9 bases of the junction unmatched. The CDR3 protein is CASSGAGTGTTEAFF. DNA of the CDR3: TGCGCCAGCAGCGGAGCCGGGACAGGGACAACTGAAGCTTTCTTT.

The CDR3 reads CASSERQQGGNTIYF. The CDR3 DNA sequence: TGTGCCAGCAGTGAAAGGCAACAGGGGGGAAACACCATATATTTT. This chain links TRBV6-1 with TRBJ1-3; 7 positions agree with TRBD1. The J segment lost 4 bases and the V segment lost 2 bases, leaving 5 bases of the junction unmatched. The CDR3 runs to 15 residues. CDR1 is MNHNS and CDR2 is SASEGT in the germline V gene.

The rearrangement links TRBV18 to TRBJ1-1; D is unclear. The V end lost 0 bases, the J end lost 3 bases, and 11 bases lay between the germline ends. The CDR3 is made up of 15 amino acids. Germline loops: CDR1 KGHSH, CDR2 LQKENI. The chain's CDR3 is CASSPPPAGYTEAFF. Here the CDR3 DNA reads TGTGCCAGCTCACCACCCCCGGCCGGGTACACTGAAGCTTTCTTT.

The chain combines TRBV28 with TRBJ2-3; D perhaps matches TRBD1 (9 bases). V was cut by 6 bases and J by 5 bases, with 21 bases left in between. The CDR3 loop spans 16 amino acids. Germline V gene data show CDR1 as MDHEN and CDR2 as SYDVKM. Written as DNA, the CDR3 is TGTGCCAGCAGGGACCGGGAGGGACAGGGACAAGATACGCAGTATTTT. Amino acids: CASRDREGQGQDTQYF.

This clone was detected a few times. DNA for the CDR3: TGTGCCACCAGCAGGGGCGGTAGGCCGAACACTGAAGCTTTCTTT. Translation gives CATSRGGRPNTEAFF. The gene calls are TRBV15 and TRBJ1-1, with D unclear. This CDR3 spans 15 amino acids. The V and J ends lost 3 bases and 1 base respectively, with 12 bases between them. CDR1 and CDR2 (germline): LNHNV, YYDKDF (reference sequence). Complete variable domain (other parts from reference TRBV15 and TRBJ1-1): DAMVIQNPRYQVTQFGKPVTLSCSQTLNHNVMYWYQQKSSQAPKLLFHYYDKDFNNEADTPDNFQSRRPNTSFCFLDIRSPGLGDTAMYLCATSRGGRPNTEAFFGQGTRLTVV.

The chain combines TRBV7-3 with TRBJ2-7; TRBD2 matches at 7 bases. Germline trimming cut 4 bases from V and 2 bases from J; bases unmatched to any gene: 8. CDR3 length: 15 residues. Per the germline V gene, CDR1 is SGHTA and CDR2 is FQGTGA. This CDR3 reads CASSSQAGRTYEQYF. Here the CDR3 DNA reads TGTGCCAGCAGCTCTCAAGCGGGGCGCACCTACGAGCAGTACTTC.

The CDR3 sequence is CASSLGQRFGGRANTGELFF. The CDR3, as DNA: TGTGCCAGCAGCCTCGGCCAAAGGTTCGGTGGACGCGCGAACACCGGGGAGCTGTTTTTT. The V gene is TRBV11-3, the J gene TRBJ2-2; D not certain. Trimming stripped 5 bases from V and 0 bases from J, with 25 bases between. Germline V gene lookup returns CDR1 SGHNT and CDR2 YENEEA. This CDR3 is 20 amino acids long.

This chain joins TRBV7-6 and TRBJ1-5; 9 bases are shared with TRBD1. The germline gives CDR1 SGHVS, CDR2 FNYEAQ. With V trimmed by 5 bases and J by 5 bases, 7 bases remained unmatched. The length of the CDR3 is 15 residues. The CDR3 nucleotides are TGTGCCAGCAGCCTATACGGGACAGGGCATCAGCCCCAGCATTTT. It specifies CASSLYGTGHQPQHF.

The V gene is TRBV12-5, the J gene TRBJ1-3; TRBD1 matches at 8 bases. Germline assignment: CDR1 LGHNT and CDR2 FRNRAP. The CDR3 sequence is 16 residues long. V was pared by 3 bases and J by 2 bases, with 6 bases of the junction left unmatched. CDR3 protein: CASGFTGTGPGNTIYF. CDR3 nucleotide sequence: TGTGCTAGTGGTTTCACCGGGACAGGCCCTGGAAACACCATATATTTT.

Only one count was recorded for this clone. V usage is TRBV9 and J usage is TRBJ2-2, with no clear D. CDR3 size: 15 residues. Germline values: CDR1 SGDLS, CDR2 YYNGEE. Trimming took 0 bases from V and 6 from J, leaving 12 bases between them. The CDR3: CASSVEGRQAGELFF. The CDR3 nucleotides are TGTGCCAGCAGCGTAGAAGGTCGGCAGGCCGGGGAGCTGTTTTTT.

The gene calls are TRBV7-2 and TRBJ1-3; D is perhaps TRBD1 (6 bases). The CDR3 is made up of 17 amino acids. V shed 4 bases and J shed 0 bases, with 16 bases lying between them. Germline V gene lookup returns CDR1 SGHTA and CDR2 FQGNSA. The CDR3 DNA is TGTGCCAGCAGCTCCCAACTGACAGGACGCTCTGGAAACACCATATATTTT. It codes for CASSSQLTGRSGNTIYF.

The CDR3 DNA reads TGTGCCAGCAGATTAACAGCCTCAACTAATGAAAAACTGTTTTTT. Amino acids: CASRLTASTNEKLFF. The V call is TRBV28, the J call TRBJ1-4; D gene unclear. The CDR3 runs 15 residues. V was clipped by 6 bases and J by 0 bases, with 11 bases between them. The germline V gene encodes CDR1 MDHEN and CDR2 SYDVKM.

The chain couples TRBV19 to TRBJ2-7, with 12 bases fitting TRBD1. The CDR3 is 15 residues long. The V segment lost 3 bases and the J segment 6 bases; nucleotides outside the gene matches: 6. CDR1 is LNHDA and CDR2 is SQIVND in the germline V gene (reference sequence). The CDR3 region is CASSIIGTGGAEQYF. CDR3 nucleotide sequence: TGTGCCAGTAGTATTATCGGGACAGGGGGCGCCGAGCAGTACTTC.

The chain is built from TRBV10-3 and TRBJ2-5; possibly TRBD1 for D (7 bases). Trimming pared 6 bases from V and 4 bases from J, leaving 12 bases between. Germline-derived CDR1 and CDR2 are ENHRY and SYGVKD. This CDR3 has 13 amino acids. CDR3 in DNA: TGTGCCATCAGCCAGGGGGGAGGAGAGACCCAGTACTTC. This codes for CAISQGGGETQYF.